Included here is one T cell receptor (beta chain) sequence, with context. The sample comes from a study of blood T cell repertoires in COVID-19. Study overall: The samples span acute and convalescent COVID-19 from the United States, Italy and Spain. T cells, B-cell-depleted T cells, or PBMCs supplied cDNA or gDNA.

The CDR3 loop spans 14 amino acids. V was shortened by 5 bases and J by 3 bases, with 13 bases between the two germline ends. Looked up from germline, CDR1 is SEHNR and CDR2 is FQNEAQ (reference sequence). As handled by the study authors: Reference gene primer amplification gave nucleated cell count estimates. Profiling relied on immunoSEQ multiplex PCR, and the TCRdb table lists in-frame clones only, not all of them. V, J and clone size were drawn from that table, and D and trimming were deduced from the DNA. The sample records around 46,000 clones, 70% to 90% being singletons. Sequencing input: peripheral blood. The chain joins TRBV7-9 to TRBJ1-1, with unresolved D. The clonotype originates from a human donor in a cohort sampled during active COVID-19. The donor label of this sample is uncertain. Here the CDR3 reads CASSPSRGYTEAFF. As DNA, the CDR3 is TGTGCCAGCAGCCCGAGCAGAGGGTACACTGAAGCTTTCTTT.